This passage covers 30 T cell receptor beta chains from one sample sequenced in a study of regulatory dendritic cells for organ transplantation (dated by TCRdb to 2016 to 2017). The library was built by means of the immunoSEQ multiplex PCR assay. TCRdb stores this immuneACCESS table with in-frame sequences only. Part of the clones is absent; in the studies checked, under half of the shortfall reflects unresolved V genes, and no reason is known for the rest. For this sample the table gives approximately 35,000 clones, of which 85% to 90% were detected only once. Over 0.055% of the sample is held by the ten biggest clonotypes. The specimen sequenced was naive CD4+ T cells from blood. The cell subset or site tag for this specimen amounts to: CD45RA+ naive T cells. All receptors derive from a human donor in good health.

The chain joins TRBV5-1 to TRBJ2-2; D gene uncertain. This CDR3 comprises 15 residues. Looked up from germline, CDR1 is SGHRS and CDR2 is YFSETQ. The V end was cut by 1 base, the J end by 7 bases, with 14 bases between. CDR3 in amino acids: CASSLRIQPGGELFF. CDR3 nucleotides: TGCGCCAGCAGCTTGCGCATCCAGCCTGGCGGGGAGCTGTTTTTT.

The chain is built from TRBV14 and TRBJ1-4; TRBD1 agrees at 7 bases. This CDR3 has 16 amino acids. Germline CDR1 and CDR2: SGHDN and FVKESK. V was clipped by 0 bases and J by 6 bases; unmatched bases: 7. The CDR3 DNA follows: TGTGCCAGCAGCCAAGATCCAAGACAGGGTGATGAAAAACTGTTTTTT. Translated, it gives CASSQDPRQGDEKLFF.

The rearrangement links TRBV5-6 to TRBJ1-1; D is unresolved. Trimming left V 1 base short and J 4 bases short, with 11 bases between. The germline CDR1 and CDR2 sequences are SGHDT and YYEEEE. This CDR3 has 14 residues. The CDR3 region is CASSLSGRFTEAFF. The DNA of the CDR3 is TGTGCCAGCAGCTTGTCAGGAAGGTTCACTGAAGCTTTCTTT.

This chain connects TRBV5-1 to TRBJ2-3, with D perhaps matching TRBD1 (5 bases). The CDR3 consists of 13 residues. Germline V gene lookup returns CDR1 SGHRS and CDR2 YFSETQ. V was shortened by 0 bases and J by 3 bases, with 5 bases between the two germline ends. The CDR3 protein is CASSLEGTDTQYF. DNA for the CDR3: TGCGCCAGCAGCTTGGAGGGGACAGATACGCAGTATTTT.

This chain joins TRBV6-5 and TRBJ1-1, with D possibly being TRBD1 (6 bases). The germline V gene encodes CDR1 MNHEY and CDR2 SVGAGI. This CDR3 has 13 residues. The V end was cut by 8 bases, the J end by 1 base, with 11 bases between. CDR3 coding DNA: TGTGCCAGCCAGAAAGGGGGGAACACTGAAGCTTTCTTT. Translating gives CASQKGGNTEAFF.

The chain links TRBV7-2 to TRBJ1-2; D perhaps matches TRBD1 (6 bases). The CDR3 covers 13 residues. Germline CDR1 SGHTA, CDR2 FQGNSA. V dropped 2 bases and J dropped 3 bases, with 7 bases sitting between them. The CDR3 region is CASSLTGYYGYTF. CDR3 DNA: TGTGCCAGCAGCTTAACAGGGTACTATGGCTACACCTTC.

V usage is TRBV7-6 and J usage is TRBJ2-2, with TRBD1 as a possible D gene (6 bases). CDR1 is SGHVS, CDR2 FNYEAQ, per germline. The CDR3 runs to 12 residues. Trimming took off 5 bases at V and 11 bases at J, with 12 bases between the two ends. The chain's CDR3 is CASSPRGGELFF. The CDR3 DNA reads TGTGCCAGCAGCCCCCGAGGGGGAGAGCTGTTTTTT.

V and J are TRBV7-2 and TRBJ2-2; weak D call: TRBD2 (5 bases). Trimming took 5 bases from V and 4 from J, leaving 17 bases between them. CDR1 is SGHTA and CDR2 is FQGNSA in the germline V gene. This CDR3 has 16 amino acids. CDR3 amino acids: CASSRDGVVSTGELFF. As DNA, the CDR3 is TGTGCCAGCAGCCGAGACGGGGTTGTCTCCACCGGGGAGCTGTTTTTT.

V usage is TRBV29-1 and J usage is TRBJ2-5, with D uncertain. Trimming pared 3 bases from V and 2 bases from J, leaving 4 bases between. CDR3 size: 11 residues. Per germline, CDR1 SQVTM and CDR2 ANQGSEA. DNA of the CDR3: TGCAGCGTTGAGCCGCAAGAGACCCAGTACTTC. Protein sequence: CSVEPQETQYF. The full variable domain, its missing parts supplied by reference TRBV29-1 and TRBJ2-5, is SAVISQKPSRDICQRGTSLTIQCQVDSQVTMMFWYRQQPGQSLTLIATANQGSEATYESGFVIDKFPISRPNLTFSTLTVSNMSPEDSSIYLCSVEPQETQYFGPGTRLLVL.

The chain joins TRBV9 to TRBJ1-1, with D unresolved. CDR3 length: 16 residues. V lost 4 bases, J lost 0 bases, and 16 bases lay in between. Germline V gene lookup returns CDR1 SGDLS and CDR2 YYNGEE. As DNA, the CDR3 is TGTGCCAGCAGCCTACAAACAGAGGTGATGAACACTGAAGCTTTCTTT. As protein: CASSLQTEVMNTEAFF.

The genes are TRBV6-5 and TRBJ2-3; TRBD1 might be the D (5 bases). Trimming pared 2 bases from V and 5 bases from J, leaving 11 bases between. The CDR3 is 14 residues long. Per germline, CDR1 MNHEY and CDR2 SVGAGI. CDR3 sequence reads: CASSYQGMRDTQYF. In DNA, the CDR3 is TGTGCCAGCAGTTACCAGGGTATGAGAGATACGCAGTATTTT.

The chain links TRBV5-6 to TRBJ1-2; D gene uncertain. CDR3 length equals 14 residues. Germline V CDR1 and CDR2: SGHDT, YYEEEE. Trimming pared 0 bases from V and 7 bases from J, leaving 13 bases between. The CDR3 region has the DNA TGTGCCAGCAGCTTGGAAGGGCGGGGAGGTGGCTACACCTTC. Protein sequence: CASSLEGRGGGYTF.

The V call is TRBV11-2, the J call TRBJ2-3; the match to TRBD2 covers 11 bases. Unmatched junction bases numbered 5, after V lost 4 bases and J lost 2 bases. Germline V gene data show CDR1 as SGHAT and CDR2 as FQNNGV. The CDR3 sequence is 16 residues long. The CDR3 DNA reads TGTGCCAGCAGCTCCTTAGCGGGGGGGCCCACAGATACGCAGTATTTT. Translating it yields CASSSLAGGPTDTQYF.

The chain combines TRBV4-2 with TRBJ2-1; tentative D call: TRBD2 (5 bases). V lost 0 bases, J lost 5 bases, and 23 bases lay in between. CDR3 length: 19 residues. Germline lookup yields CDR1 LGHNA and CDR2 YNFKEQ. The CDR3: CASSQEMSYGVTRNNEQFF. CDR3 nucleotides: TGTGCCAGCAGCCAAGAGATGTCTTACGGGGTCACAAGGAACAATGAGCAGTTCTTC.

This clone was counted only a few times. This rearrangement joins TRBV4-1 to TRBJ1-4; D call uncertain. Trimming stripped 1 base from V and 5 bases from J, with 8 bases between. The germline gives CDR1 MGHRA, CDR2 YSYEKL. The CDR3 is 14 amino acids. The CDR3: CASSQVSQNEKLFF. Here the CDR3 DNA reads TGCGCCAGCAGCCAAGTAAGCCAGAATGAAAAACTGTTTTTT.

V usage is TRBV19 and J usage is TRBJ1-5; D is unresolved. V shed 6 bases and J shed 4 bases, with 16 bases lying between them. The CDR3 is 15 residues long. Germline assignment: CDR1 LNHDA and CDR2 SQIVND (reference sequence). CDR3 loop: CASSQTGDRNQPQHF. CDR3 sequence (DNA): TGTGCCAGTAGCCAAACCGGAGATAGGAATCAGCCCCAGCATTTT. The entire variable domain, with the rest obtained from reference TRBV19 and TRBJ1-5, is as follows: DGGITQSPKYLFRKEGQNVTLSCEQNLNHDAMYWYRQDPGQGLRLIYYSQIVNDFQKGDIAEGYSVSREKKESFPLTVTSAQKNPTAFYLCASSQTGDRNQPQHFGDGTRLSIL.

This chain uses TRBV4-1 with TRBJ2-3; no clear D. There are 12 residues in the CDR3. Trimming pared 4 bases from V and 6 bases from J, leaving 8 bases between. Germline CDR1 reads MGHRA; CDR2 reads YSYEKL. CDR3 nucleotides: TGCGCCAGCAGCCTCCCATTGGATACGCAGTATTTT. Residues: CASSLPLDTQYF.

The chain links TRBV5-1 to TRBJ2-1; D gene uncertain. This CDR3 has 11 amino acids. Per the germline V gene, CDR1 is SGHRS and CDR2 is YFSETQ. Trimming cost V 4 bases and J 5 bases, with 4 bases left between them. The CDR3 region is CASSRNNEQFF. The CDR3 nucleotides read TGCGCCAGCAGCAGAAACAATGAGCAGTTCTTC.

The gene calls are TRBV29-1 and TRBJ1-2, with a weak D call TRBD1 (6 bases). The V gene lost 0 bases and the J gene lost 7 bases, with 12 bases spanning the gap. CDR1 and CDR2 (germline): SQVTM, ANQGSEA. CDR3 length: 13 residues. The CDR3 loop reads CSVEDLGGGGYTF. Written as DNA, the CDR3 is TGCAGCGTTGAAGATTTAGGGGGGGGTGGCTACACCTTC.

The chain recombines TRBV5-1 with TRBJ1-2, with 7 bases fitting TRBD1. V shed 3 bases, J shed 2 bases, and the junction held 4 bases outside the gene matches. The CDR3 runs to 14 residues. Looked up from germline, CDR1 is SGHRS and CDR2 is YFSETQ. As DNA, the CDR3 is TGCGCCAGCAGCTCCATGGGACAGAACTATGGCTACACCTTC. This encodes CASSSMGQNYGYTF. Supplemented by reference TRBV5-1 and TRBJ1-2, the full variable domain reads KAGVTQTPRYLIKTRGQQVTLSCSPISGHRSVSWYQQTPGQGLQFLFEYFSETQRNKGNFPGRFSGRQFSNSRSEMNVSTLELGDSALYLCASSSMGQNYGYTFGSGTRLTVV.

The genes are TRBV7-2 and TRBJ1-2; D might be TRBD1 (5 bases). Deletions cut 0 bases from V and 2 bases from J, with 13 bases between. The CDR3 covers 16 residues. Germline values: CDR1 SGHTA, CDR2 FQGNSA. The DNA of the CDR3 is TGTGCCAGCAGCTTAGCCCGTGGACACGCAAACTATGGCTACACCTTC. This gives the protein CASSLARGHANYGYTF.

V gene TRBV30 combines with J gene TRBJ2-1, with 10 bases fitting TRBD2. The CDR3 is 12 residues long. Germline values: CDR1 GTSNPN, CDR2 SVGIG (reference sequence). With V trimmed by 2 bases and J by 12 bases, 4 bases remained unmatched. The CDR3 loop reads CAWSRSSGGQFF. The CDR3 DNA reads TGTGCCTGGAGTCGCTCTAGCGGGGGGCAGTTCTTC.

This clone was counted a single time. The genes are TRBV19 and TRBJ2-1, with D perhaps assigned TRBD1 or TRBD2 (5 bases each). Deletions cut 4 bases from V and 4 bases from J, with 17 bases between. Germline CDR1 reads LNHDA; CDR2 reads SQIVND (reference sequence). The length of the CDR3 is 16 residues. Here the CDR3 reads CASSTPLRDAYNEQFF. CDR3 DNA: TGTGCCAGTAGTACGCCGTTGAGGGACGCGTACAATGAGCAGTTCTTC.

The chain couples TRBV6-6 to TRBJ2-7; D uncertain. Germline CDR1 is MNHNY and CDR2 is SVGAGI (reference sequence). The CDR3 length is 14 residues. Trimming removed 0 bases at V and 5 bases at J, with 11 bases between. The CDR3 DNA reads TGTGCCAGCAGTTACTCGAATATGGTGCACGAGCAGTACTTC. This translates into CASSYSNMVHEQYF.

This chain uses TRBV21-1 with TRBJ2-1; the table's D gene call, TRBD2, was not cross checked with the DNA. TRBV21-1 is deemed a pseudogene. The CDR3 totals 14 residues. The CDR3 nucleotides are TGTGCCAACAATACGAAGCGAGGGTCACATGAGCAGTTCTTC. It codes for CANNTKRGSHEQFF.

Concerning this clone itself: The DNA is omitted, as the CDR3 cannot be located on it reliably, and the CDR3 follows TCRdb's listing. The CDR3 loop is CASSTGIFVRGLAFNEQFF. The chain uses TRBV19 and TRBJ2-1; the table calls TRBD2, which could not be checked here. In germline, CDR1 is LNHDA, CDR2 SQIVND (reference sequence). Including both end residues, the CDR3 is 19 amino acids long.

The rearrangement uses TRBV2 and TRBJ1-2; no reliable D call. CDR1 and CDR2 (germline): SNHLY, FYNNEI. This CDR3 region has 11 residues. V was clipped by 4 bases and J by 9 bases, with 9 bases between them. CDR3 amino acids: CASSGSVSYTF. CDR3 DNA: TGTGCCAGCAGTGGAAGTGTGAGCTACACCTTC. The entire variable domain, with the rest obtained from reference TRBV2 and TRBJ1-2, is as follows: EPEVTQTPSHQVTQMGQEVILRCVPISNHLYFYWYRQILGQKVEFLVSFYNNEISEKSEIFDDQFSVERPDGSNFTLKIRSTKLEDSAMYFCASSGSVSYTFGSGTRLTVV.

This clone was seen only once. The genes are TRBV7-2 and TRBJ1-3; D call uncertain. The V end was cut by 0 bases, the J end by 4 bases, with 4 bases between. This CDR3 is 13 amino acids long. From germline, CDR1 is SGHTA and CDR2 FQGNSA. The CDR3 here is CASSLARGNTIYF. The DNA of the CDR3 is TGTGCCAGCAGCTTAGCTAGGGGAAACACCATATATTTT.

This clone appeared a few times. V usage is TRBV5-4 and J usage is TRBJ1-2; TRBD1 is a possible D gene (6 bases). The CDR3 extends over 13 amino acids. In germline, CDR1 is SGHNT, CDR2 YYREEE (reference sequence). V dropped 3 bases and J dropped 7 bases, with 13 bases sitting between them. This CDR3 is CASSSTGQTGYTF. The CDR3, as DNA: TGTGCCAGCAGCTCTACCGGACAGACTGGCTACACCTTC. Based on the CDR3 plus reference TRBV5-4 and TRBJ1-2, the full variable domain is ETGVTQSPTHLIKTRGQQVTLRCSSQSGHNTVSWYQQALGQGPQFIFQYYREEENGRGNFPPRFSGLQFPNYSSELNVNALELDDSALYLCASSSTGQTGYTFGSGTRLTVV.

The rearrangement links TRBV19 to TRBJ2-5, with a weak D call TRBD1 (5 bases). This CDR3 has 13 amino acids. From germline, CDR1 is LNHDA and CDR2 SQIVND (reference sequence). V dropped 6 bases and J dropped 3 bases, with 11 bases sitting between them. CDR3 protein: CASSRQSKETQYF. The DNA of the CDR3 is TGTGCCAGTAGCCGACAGAGCAAAGAGACCCAGTACTTC. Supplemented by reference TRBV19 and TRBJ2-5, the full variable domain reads DGGITQSPKYLFRKEGQNVTLSCEQNLNHDAMYWYRQDPGQGLRLIYYSQIVNDFQKGDIAEGYSVSREKKESFPLTVTSAQKNPTAFYLCASSRQSKETQYFGPGTRLLVL.